This is a list of T cell receptor beta chains from one sample in a study of T-cell reconstitution after alpha-beta-depleted transplantation in children. TCRdb used MiXCR to reprocess the PCR reads, holding one entry per CDR3 protein. This table holds under 450,000 distinct CDR3 sequences, under 20% found once. Sequenced here: PBMCs, mostly from graft donor cells, sampled 360 days after TCRalphabeta/CD19-depleted stem cell transplant. The receptor set was obtained from a boy less than two years old who had a stem cell transplant for Wiskott-Aldrich syndrome, so the T cells may come from the graft donor. Each CDR3 is given with its conserved first and last residue. The D gene is left open where the match is weak. Part of the rows lack a size; the others show once, few, many or a class for expanded clones.

15	few	TRBJ2-7	TRBV7-8	TRBD1	CASSYPDRGTYEQYF	TGTGCCAGCAGCTATCCCGACAGGGGAACCTACGAGCAGTACTTC
14	-	TRBJ1-1	TRBV7-8	-	CASTQDRMNTEAFF	TGTGCCAGCACCCAGGACCGAATGAACACTGAAGCTTTCTTT
14	-	TRBJ2-7	TRBV20-1	TRBD1	CSASRQGRPYEQYF	TGCAGTGCTAGTAGACAGGGCCGACCCTACGAGCAGTACTTC
14	few	TRBJ2-7	TRBV12-3/TRBV12-4	-	CASSFMLLVDEQYF	TGTGCCAGCAGTTTTATGTTACTAGTTGACGAGCAGTACTTC
16	-	TRBJ2-7	TRBV5-1	-	CASSSSFRLDSYEQYF	TGCGCCAGCAGCTCTTCATTTAGGCTGGACTCCTACGAGCAGTACTTC
12	-	TRBJ2-7	TRBV7-8	-	CASSPNGAEQYF	TGTGCCAGCAGCCCGAATGGAGCCGAGCAGTACTTC
14	-	TRBJ1-2	TRBV6-5	-	CASSYRGGDYGYTF	TGTGCCAGCAGTTATCGGGGAGGAGACTATGGCTACACCTTC
14	few	TRBJ2-1	TRBV20-1	-	CSAGVVGSYNEQFF	TGCAGTGCCGGGGTAGTCGGGTCCTACAATGAGCAGTTCTTC
16	-	TRBJ2-5	TRBV18	TRBD1	CASSPRDRGAGISQYF	TGTGCCAGCTCACCAAGGGACAGGGGCGCAGGCATTAGCCAGTACTTC
15	-	TRBJ2-3	TRBV12-3/TRBV12-4	TRBD2	CASSWGDYPRHTQYF	TGTGCCAGCAGTTGGGGGGACTATCCCCGACATACGCAGTATTTT
15	few	TRBJ2-7	TRBV20-1	TRBD1	CSARRPGTEGDEQYF	TGCAGTGCTAGACGCCCGGGGACAGAAGGGGACGAGCAGTACTTC
13	-	TRBJ2-5	TRBV7-6	-	CASSLNVVETQYF	TGTGCCAGCAGCCTCAACGTTGTGGAGACCCAGTACTTC
13	-	TRBJ2-7	TRBV5-1	-	CASSLYLLGEQYF	TGCGCCAGCAGCTTGTATCTCCTTGGGGAGCAGTACTTC
20	few	TRBJ2-5	TRBV24-1	TRBD1	CATSDHRDRVRSMRQETQYF	TGTGCCACCAGTGACCACCGGGACAGGGTGAGGTCAATGCGCCAAGAGACCCAGTACTTC
15	-	TRBJ2-1	TRBV19	TRBD2	CASSTPGLALDEQFF	TGTGCCAGTAGTACACCGGGACTAGCTTTGGATGAGCAGTTCTTC
14	many	TRBJ2-7	TRBV5-1	-	CASSLGVQLYEQYF	TGCGCCAGCAGCTTGGGAGTCCAGCTCTACGAGCAGTACTTC